Below, 31 T cell receptor beta chains from the same sample are listed, as sequenced in a study of blood T cell repertoires in COVID-19. Produced via immunoSEQ multiplex PCR; TCRdb's table is partial and in-frame only. The table lists approximately 150,000 clones, about 80% of them singletons. Sequencing was performed on peripheral blood. The receptor source for this set is a human donor in a cohort sampled during active COVID-19.

In its sample, this clone was seen once. The CDR3 does not end in the conserved phenylalanine or tryptophan, so this is likely a read error. The DNA is left out, because the CDR3 cannot be placed on it with certainty; the CDR3 is given as TCRdb lists it. The chain joins TRBV15 to TRBJ2-3; the table's D call, TRBD2, has no DNA check behind it. The CDR3 is 10 residues long, ends included. CDR1 and CDR2 from the germline V gene are LNHNV and YYDKDF (reference sequence). This CDR3 is CATSRGMTAG.

The chain is built from TRBV19 and TRBJ2-1; no firm D call. CDR1 and CDR2 (germline): LNHDA, SQIVND (reference sequence). Trimming removed 2 bases at V and 0 bases at J, with 5 bases between. CDR3 length: 14 amino acids. CDR3 residues: CASSIKSSYNEQFF. Here the CDR3 DNA reads TGTGCCAGTAGTATAAAGAGCTCCTACAATGAGCAGTTCTTC. The variable domain in full, with the rest retrieved from reference TRBV19 and TRBJ2-1, is DGGITQSPKYLFRKEGQNVTLSCEQNLNHDAMYWYRQDPGQGLRLIYYSQIVNDFQKGDIAEGYSVSREKKESFPLTVTSAQKNPTAFYLCASSIKSSYNEQFFGPGTRLTVL.

In its sample, this clone was seen once. The J gene is TRBJ2-7, the V gene TRBV6-5, with TRBD2 matching over 13 bases. CDR3 length: 16 amino acids. Germline V gene lookup returns CDR1 MNHEY and CDR2 SVGAGI. The trim removed 4 bases at V and 7 bases at J, leaving 10 bases unmatched. The CDR3 DNA follows: TGTGCCAGCAGTTCTCCAACTAGCGGGAGGGCCGTGGAGCAGTACTTC. The encoded protein is CASSSPTSGRAVEQYF.

The chain joins TRBV5-4 to TRBJ1-2, with D tentatively TRBD1 (5 bases). Germline CDR1 and CDR2: SGHNT and YYREEE (reference sequence). Between the trimmed V and J ends, which lost 2 bases and 3 bases, there was a span of 11 bases. This CDR3 is built from 14 residues. This CDR3 reads CASSLPGGDYGYTF. CDR3 coding DNA: TGTGCCAGCAGCTTACCTGGAGGGGACTATGGCTACACCTTC. The full variable domain, completed using reference TRBV5-4 and TRBJ1-2, is ETGVTQSPTHLIKTRGQQVTLRCSSQSGHNTVSWYQQALGQGPQFIFQYYREEENGRGNFPPRFSGLQFPNYSSELNVNALELDDSALYLCASSLPGGDYGYTFGSGTRLTVV.

This clone has a handful of counts. The rearrangement links TRBV21-1 to TRBJ1-1; the table's D call of TRBD1 was not tested on the DNA. TRBV21-1 is an annotated pseudogene. This CDR3 region has 11 residues. CDR3 DNA sequence: TGTGCCAGCAGAGGACAGGGTCGAGCTTTCTTT. Protein sequence: CASRGQGRAFF.

This sequence joins TRBV3-1 (or the pseudogene TRBV3-2) and TRBJ1-5; D is uncertain. V was clipped by 5 bases and J by 6 bases, with 11 bases between them. Germline CDR1 LGHDT, CDR2 YNNKEL (reference sequence). This CDR3 spans 13 amino acids. In DNA form, the CDR3 reads TGTGCCAGCAGCGAAGGGAGGCGTCAGCCCCAGCATTTT. Its translation is CASSEGRRQPQHF.

The CDR3 DNA reads as TGTGCCAGCAGCCCCCATGGAACAGCAAACTATGGCTACACCTTC. Translated: CASSPHGTANYGYTF. The rearrangement joins TRBV27 to TRBJ1-2; D unresolved. The germline V and J ends were trimmed by 6 bases and 2 bases, with 16 bases remaining between them. The CDR3 has 15 residues. Per germline, CDR1 MNHEY and CDR2 SMNVEV (reference sequence).

This chain uses TRBV6-2 or TRBV6-3 with TRBJ2-1, with 11 bases aligning to TRBD2. The germline CDR1 and CDR2 sequences are MNHEY and SVGEGT. This CDR3 is 15 amino acids long. Trimming cost V 4 bases and J 7 bases; bases outside gene matches: 6. This chain's CDR3 is CASSSLAGGINEQFF. The CDR3 bases are TGTGCCAGCAGTTCCTTAGCGGGAGGGATAAATGAGCAGTTCTTC.

The chain links TRBV7-8 to TRBJ2-1; 11 bases align to TRBD1. Germline CDR1 is SGHVS and CDR2 is FQNEAQ. The CDR3 consists of 16 residues. Germline trimming cut 5 bases from V and 10 bases from J; bases unmatched to any gene: 13. The CDR3 sequence is CASSPRRGQGAREQFF. CDR3 sequence (DNA): TGTGCCAGCAGCCCCCGGCGAGGACAGGGGGCGAGGGAGCAGTTCTTC.

The J gene is TRBJ1-5, the V gene TRBV5-5, with D possibly matching TRBD1 (5 bases). V dropped 5 bases and J dropped 2 bases, with 17 bases sitting between them. CDR3 length: 16 amino acids. Germline-derived CDR1 and CDR2 are SGHKS and YYEKEE (reference sequence). The CDR3 region is CASSPTALQGNQPQHF. CDR3 coding DNA: TGTGCCAGCAGTCCTACGGCCCTACAGGGCAATCAGCCCCAGCATTTT.

The chain carries TRBV30 and TRBJ1-6; D is undetermined. The CDR3 loop spans 14 amino acids. The germline gives CDR1 GTSNPN, CDR2 SVGIG (reference sequence). Trimming removed 0 bases from V and 2 bases from J, with 5 bases in between. This CDR3 is CAWSVETYNSPLHF. The CDR3 DNA follows: TGTGCCTGGAGTGTTGAGACCTATAATTCACCCCTCCACTTT.

This clone appeared a few times. V and J are TRBV5-1 and TRBJ1-1; D not certain. CDR1 SGHRS and CDR2 YFSETQ come from the germline V gene. Trimming removed 3 bases at V and 0 bases at J, with 18 bases between. The CDR3 contains 17 residues. The CDR3 here is CASSSQPDARMNTEAFF. CDR3 sequence (DNA): TGCGCCAGCAGCTCACAACCTGACGCCAGGATGAACACTGAAGCTTTCTTT.

The chain employs TRBV7-2 and TRBJ1-2, with D perhaps matching TRBD1 (5 bases). Germline V gives CDR1 SGHTA, CDR2 FQGNSA. The CDR3 spans 14 residues. V dropped 5 bases and J dropped 5 bases, with 15 bases sitting between them. The CDR3 DNA reads as TGTGCCAGCAGCCAAGCGGGACTCTTATATGGCTACACCTTC. It is translated as CASSQAGLLYGYTF.

In nucleotides, the CDR3 is TGCAGCGTCCCCAGTGGAGGGAACGTACCGTCGGGCGGCTACACCTTC. Encoded protein: CSVPSGGNVPSGGYTF. This sequence joins TRBV29-1 and TRBJ1-2; D is uncertain. Germline values: CDR1 SQVTM, CDR2 ANQGSEA. The germline V and J ends were trimmed by 6 bases and 8 bases, with 28 bases remaining between them. This CDR3 is built from 16 residues. The complete variable domain, with remaining parts taken from reference TRBV29-1 and TRBJ1-2, reads SAVISQKPSRDICQRGTSLTIQCQVDSQVTMMFWYRQQPGQSLTLIATANQGSEATYESGFVIDKFPISRPNLTFSTLTVSNMSPEDSSIYLCSVPSGGNVPSGGYTFGSGTRLTVV.

This clone was seen once. The chain's CDR3 is CASSWGLAGAYNEQFF. The DNA for the CDR3 is TGCGCCAGCAGCTGGGGACTAGCGGGAGCCTACAATGAGCAGTTCTTC. This chain uses TRBV5-1 with TRBJ2-1, with 14 nucleotides matching TRBD2. Losses at the gene ends were 3 bases for V and 2 bases for J; bases not matched to a gene: 1. Germline V gene sequence: CDR1 SGHRS, CDR2 YFSETQ. This CDR3 has 16 amino acids.

This chain links TRBV4-1 with TRBJ2-1, with 9 bases aligning to TRBD1. Germline V lookup: CDR1 MGHRA, CDR2 YSYEKL. CDR3 length: 14 residues. V lost 9 bases and J lost 1; bases outside the gene matches: 4. DNA for the CDR3: TGCGCCAGTGCTGGACAGGGGTCCTACAATGAGCAGTTCTTC. Protein: CASAGQGSYNEQFF.

The chain joins TRBV18 to TRBJ2-5; TRBD2 matches at 13 bases. The CDR3 sequence is 15 residues long. Trimming took 4 bases from V and 4 from J; bases not matched to a gene: 3. Per germline, CDR1 KGHSH and CDR2 LQKENI. CDR3 coding DNA: TGTGCCAGCTCACTGAGACTAGCGGGGGGAGAGACCCAGTACTTC. Its translation: CASSLRLAGGETQYF.

The chain recombines TRBV15 with TRBJ1-2; TRBD1 matches at 7 bases. This CDR3 spans 15 amino acids. J lost 8 bases, V lost 0 bases, and 9 bases had no gene match. The germline gives CDR1 LNHNV, CDR2 YYDKDF (reference sequence). The CDR3 region has the DNA TGTGCCACCAGCAGAGATCCGAGACAGGGTCCGGGCTACACCTTC. The encoded protein is CATSRDPRQGPGYTF.

The chain is built from TRBV27 and TRBJ2-7, with 7 bases lining up with TRBD1. With 2 bases clipped from V and 2 bases from J, the junction kept 9 bases outside the gene matches. Germline V CDR1 and CDR2: MNHEY, SMNVEV (reference sequence). The CDR3 extends over 16 amino acids. The CDR3 region has the DNA TGTGCCAGCAGTTTAAGGGCTCGACAGGGAGCCTACGAGCAGTACTTC. This codes for CASSLRARQGAYEQYF.

The chain couples TRBV15 to TRBJ2-3; 7 nucleotides match TRBD2. Germline CDR1 is LNHNV and CDR2 is YYDKDF (reference sequence). The V and J ends lost 3 bases and 1 base, in that order; junction bases with no gene match: 7. The CDR3 contains 16 residues. CDR3 nucleotide sequence: TGTGCCACCAGCAGGGGAGCGGGATTAGGCACAGATACGCAGTATTTT. This codes for CATSRGAGLGTDTQYF.

The V and J genes are TRBV28 and TRBJ2-1; 7 bases are a match to TRBD2. Unmatched junction bases numbered 10, after V lost 6 bases and J lost 8 bases. This CDR3 has 14 residues. The germline CDR1 and CDR2 sequences are MDHEN and SYDVKM. This CDR3 is CASRIGGSRDEQFF. CDR3 sequence (DNA): TGTGCCAGCAGGATAGGCGGGAGTAGGGATGAGCAGTTCTTC.

V is TRBV7-2 and J is TRBJ2-3, with 12 bases aligning to TRBD2. V was clipped by 1 base and J by 5 bases; unmatched bases: 4. Germline CDR1 reads SGHTA; CDR2 reads FQGNSA. The CDR3 is 16 residues long. The CDR3 DNA follows: TGTGCCAGCAGCTTAGGACTAGCGGGAGCCGTAGATACGCAGTATTTT. As protein: CASSLGLAGAVDTQYF.

V and J are TRBV11-2 and TRBJ1-6; D unclear. The CDR3 runs 16 residues. Germline CDR1 is SGHAT and CDR2 is FQNNGV. V was trimmed by 4 bases and J by 4 bases, leaving 14 bases between them. CDR3 nucleotides: TGTGCCAGCAGCTCTATCGGGAAGGGATATAATTCACCCCTCCACTTT. It specifies CASSSIGKGYNSPLHF.

This chain connects TRBV7-6 to TRBJ2-1, with TRBD2 matching 10 bases. After removal of 4 bases from V and 1 base from J, the junction contained 16 bases not matched to a gene. The germline V gene has CDR1 SGHVS and CDR2 FNYEAQ. This CDR3 has 20 amino acids. CDR3 amino acids: CASSSTGTSAILGSYNEQFF. DNA for the CDR3: TGTGCCAGCAGCTCCACCGGGACTAGCGCCATACTAGGGTCCTACAATGAGCAGTTCTTC.

The chain employs TRBV7-6 and TRBJ2-1; 14 nucleotides line up with TRBD2. Trimming removed 3 bases from V and 7 bases from J; junction bases left unmatched: 5. Per germline, CDR1 SGHVS and CDR2 FNYEAQ. This CDR3 spans 16 amino acids. In DNA form, the CDR3 reads TGTGCCAGCAGCTTGACTAGCGGGAGGGCCTCGAATGAGCAGTTCTTC. This translates into CASSLTSGRASNEQFF.

The chain joins TRBV30 to TRBJ2-7; D unresolved. This CDR3 region has 13 residues. V shed 5 bases and J shed 3 bases, with 14 bases lying between them. Germline CDR1 GTSNPN, CDR2 SVGIG (reference sequence). The DNA of the CDR3 is TGTGCCTGGGCCCCCAGTTACAACTACGAGCAGTACTTC. It translates to CAWAPSYNYEQYF.

The rearrangement links TRBV18 to TRBJ1-5; 7 nucleotides line up with TRBD1. CDR3 length equals 15 residues. Germline lookup yields CDR1 KGHSH and CDR2 LQKENI. With V trimmed by 6 bases and J by 3 bases, 8 bases remained unmatched. The CDR3 region has the DNA TGTGCCAGCTCCCCGTCGGGACAGCACAATCAGCCCCAGCATTTT. Its protein is CASSPSGQHNQPQHF.

J is TRBJ2-2 and V is TRBV5-1; no clear D. The CDR3 length is 16 residues. Germline V lookup: CDR1 SGHRS, CDR2 YFSETQ. V lost 2 bases to trimming and J lost 4 bases, with 15 bases between them. The CDR3 protein is CASSFFSAPSTGELFF. CDR3 coding DNA: TGCGCCAGCAGCTTCTTCTCCGCACCCAGCACCGGGGAGCTGTTTTTT.

This chain joins TRBV5-1 and TRBJ2-6, with 10 bases aligning to TRBD1. Per germline, CDR1 SGHRS and CDR2 YFSETQ. This CDR3 is 18 amino acids long. V lost 0 bases, J lost 2 bases, and 5 bases stayed unmatched. For the CDR3, the DNA is TGCGCCAGCAGCTTGGTGGGACAGGGGACAGCTGGGGCCAACGTCCTGACTTTC. Translated, it gives CASSLVGQGTAGANVLTF.

This clone was seen a single time. The J gene is TRBJ2-7, the V gene TRBV6-5; TRBD2 is a possible D gene (5 bases). CDR1 is MNHEY and CDR2 is SVGAGI in the germline V gene. V dropped 6 bases and J dropped 7 bases, with 22 bases sitting between them. The CDR3 is 15 residues long. CDR3 residues: CASRRTADVSGEQYF. Here the CDR3 DNA reads TGTGCCAGCAGGAGGACTGCCGATGTTTCCGGGGAGCAGTACTTC.

This clone was seen only once. The chain uses TRBV2 and TRBJ1-5; 9 bases line up with TRBD1. The CDR3 is made up of 14 amino acids. CDR1 is SNHLY and CDR2 is FYNNEI in the germline V gene. V was clipped by 4 bases and J by 9 bases; unmatched bases: 7. The DNA for the CDR3 is TGTGCCAGCAGTGCTGACAGGGGGGGCAGGCCCCAGCATTTT. Amino acid sequence: CASSADRGGRPQHF.